The rows below give T cell receptor beta chains drawn from one sample of a study of glioma-infiltrating T cells. A single record per CDR3 protein comes from TCRdb applying MiXCR to the multiplex PCR reads. This table has 110,000 or so distinct CDR3 sequences, around a quarter appearing once. The sequencing input was glioma tissue, nonneoplastic brain tissue, or PBMCs (not recorded which). These receptors all come from a human donor with low-grade glioma or glioblastoma, undergoing nonglioma brain surgery, or in good health (not recorded which). Each CDR3 is given with its conserved first and last residue. D genes are given only for firm matches. Part of the rows lack a size; the others show once, few, many or a class for expanded clones.

TRBV7-2	TRBJ2-7	-	-	CASSLVNQGRGHEQYF	TGTGCCAGCAGCTTAGTCAATCAGGGAAGGGGCCACGAGCAGTACTTC
TRBV7-3	TRBJ1-2	-	many	CASSSPFDINYGYTF	TGTGCCAGCAGCTCCCCCTTCGACATAAACTATGGCTACACCTTC
TRBV2	TRBJ1-2	TRBD1	few	CASRYRGLGYGYTF	TGTGCCAGCAGGTACAGGGGGCTGGGCTATGGCTACACCTTC
TRBV28	TRBJ2-1	TRBD1	many	CASKNPTGGNEQFF	TGTGCCAGCAAAAACCCGACAGGGGGCAATGAGCAGTTCTTC
TRBV6-2/TRBV6-3	TRBJ2-7	TRBD1	-	CASSIDRETYEQYF	TGTGCCAGCAGCATCGACAGGGAAACCTACGAGCAGTACTTC
TRBV19	TRBJ2-1	-	-	CASSIAVSYNEQFF	TGTGCCAGTAGTATAGCGGTCAGCTACAATGAGCAGTTCTTC
TRBV7-6	TRBJ2-5	-	many	CASSLGLLEKETQYF	TGTGCCAGCAGCTTAGGATTGTTGGAAAAAGAGACCCAGTACTTC
TRBV6-2/TRBV6-3	TRBJ2-3	TRBD1	-	CSSAGGQFNAQYF	TGTTCCAGTGCAGGGGGCCAGTTTAATGCGCAGTATTTT
TRBV20-1	TRBJ1-3	-	many	CSARIGGPGNTIYF	TGCAGTGCTAGGATTGGGGGCCCAGGAAACACCATATATTTT
TRBV19	TRBJ2-7	TRBD2	few	CASSNPGLAGGPHEQYF	TGTGCCAGTAGTAATCCGGGACTAGCGGGAGGTCCCCACGAGCAGTACTTC
TRBV11-2	TRBJ1-1	-	many	CASSDYLGAFF	TGTGCCAGCAGCGATTATTTAGGGGCTTTCTTT
TRBV24-1	TRBJ1-2	-	many	CATSDHRRGYGYTF	TGTGCCACCAGTGATCACAGGAGGGGCTATGGCTACACCTTC
TRBV7-3	TRBJ2-1	TRBD2	many	CASSLDSGGARNEQFF	TGTGCCAGCAGCTTGGATAGCGGGGGGGCCAGGAATGAGCAGTTCTTC
TRBV10-3	TRBJ2-7	TRBD1	many	CAISESGQIYEQYF	TGTGCCATCAGTGAGTCGGGACAGATCTACGAGCAGTACTTC
TRBV7-9	TRBJ1-2	-	many	CASSLEGLNGYTF	TGTGCCAGCAGCTTAGAAGGGTTAAATGGCTACACCTTC
TRBV18	TRBJ2-1	-	many	CASSPIRAGTYNEQFF	TGTGCCAGCTCACCCATCCGGGCGGGAACCTACAATGAGCAGTTCTTC
TRBV7-3	TRBJ2-3	-	few	CASGPKSADTQYF	TGTGCCAGCGGCCCCAAAAGCGCAGATACGCAGTATTTT
TRBV7-9	TRBJ2-2	-	few	CASSLQGRHTGELFF	TGTGCCAGCAGCCTCCAGGGTCGGCACACCGGGGAGCTGTTTTTT
TRBV5-1	TRBJ1-1	TRBD1	-	CASSIGQGQNTEAFF	TGCGCCAGCAGCATAGGACAGGGGCAGAACACTGAAGCTTTCTTT
TRBV20-1	TRBJ1-1	-	many	CSARVRDKLNTEAFF	TGCAGTGCTAGAGTTCGGGACAAGTTGAACACTGAAGCTTTCTTT
TRBV30	TRBJ2-1	-	-	CAWGRDVDSNEQFF	TGTGCCTGGGGCCGGGACGTCGACAGCAATGAGCAGTTCTTC
TRBV19	TRBJ2-7	-	many	CASIPPEGGEQYF	TGTGCCAGTATCCCGCCGGAGGGGGGCGAGCAGTACTTC
TRBV7-9	TRBJ2-6	-	-	CASSFAAPSGANVLTF	TGTGCCAGCAGCTTTGCCGCCCCCTCTGGGGCCAACGTCCTGACTTTC
TRBV25-1	TRBJ2-7	-	many	CATAGGSFYEQYF	TGTGCCACCGCGGGCGGTAGCTTCTACGAGCAGTACTTC
TRBV4-1	TRBJ1-6	TRBD1	many	CASSQALRTGYNSPLHF	TGCGCCAGCAGCCAAGCCCTGCGGACAGGGTATAATTCACCCCTCCACTTT
TRBV6-2/TRBV6-3	TRBJ2-3	TRBD1	few	CSSAGGSDTQYF	TGTTCCAGTGCAGGGGGCTCAGATACGCAGTATTTT
TRBV7-9	TRBJ1-1	-	many	CASSFGWAGGYTEAFF	TGTGCCAGCAGCTTTGGTTGGGCAGGAGGGTACACTGAAGCTTTCTTT
TRBV6-2/TRBV6-3	TRBJ1-1	-	few	CASSLQGVPEAFF	TGTGCCAGCAGTTTACAGGGAGTCCCTGAAGCTTTCTTT
TRBV4-3	TRBJ2-1	-	few	CASSLDYQDNEQFF	TGCGCCAGCAGCCTGGACTACCAAGACAATGAGCAGTTCTTC
TRBV5-1	TRBJ2-1	TRBD1	few	CASRKDGPGQGIVNEQFF	TGCGCCAGCAGAAAAGATGGACCGGGACAGGGTATAGTCAATGAGCAGTTCTTC
TRBV5-1	TRBJ2-5	-	many	CASSSGDSYQETQYF	TGCGCCAGCAGCTCGGGAGACTCGTACCAAGAGACCCAGTACTTC
TRBV3-1	TRBJ2-1	-	few	CASSPSWEGEQSF	TGTGCCAGCAGCCCCTCTTGGGAAGGTGAGCAGTCCTTC
TRBV11-3	TRBJ1-1	-	many	CASSLESGTEAFF	TGTGCCAGCAGCTTAGAGAGTGGGACTGAAGCTTTCTTT
TRBV7-9	TRBJ2-1	TRBD1	many	CASSLPGQVTNEQFF	TGTGCCAGCAGCTTACCGGGACAGGTTACCAATGAGCAGTTCTTC
TRBV28	TRBJ1-2	TRBD1	many	CASSGTGRLYTF	TGTGCCAGCAGCGGGACAGGCAGGCTCTACACCTTC
TRBV6-2/TRBV6-3	TRBJ2-3	TRBD1	many	CASSYAGTDTDTQYF	TGTGCCAGCAGTTACGCCGGGACAGACACAGATACGCAGTATTTT
TRBV7-3	TRBJ1-1	-	many	CASSPTLGGGITEAFF	TGTGCCAGCAGCCCGACCCTGGGGGGGGGTATCACTGAAGCTTTCTTT
TRBV7-2	TRBJ1-2	-	many	CASSLTKADGYTF	TGTGCCAGCAGCTTAACAAAGGCGGATGGCTACACCTTC
TRBV4-1	TRBJ2-3	TRBD2	-	CASSQDPSGAVRDTQYF	TGCGCCAGCAGCCAAGATCCTAGCGGGGCAGTTAGAGATACGCAGTATTTT
TRBV28	TRBJ1-2	TRBD1	many	CASRETGGAGDGYTF	TGTGCCAGCAGGGAAACAGGGGGCGCAGGTGATGGCTACACCTTC
TRBV7-3	TRBJ1-1	-	many	CASSLTRSLNTEAFF	TGTGCCAGCAGCTTAACGAGGAGCCTGAACACTGAAGCTTTCTTT
TRBV6-2/TRBV6-3	TRBJ1-1	-	-	CASSYSTREALF	TGTGCCAGCAGTTACTCGACCCGTGAAGCTTTATTC
TRBV7-2	TRBJ1-1	-	-	CASSLVGPMNTEAFF	TGTGCCAGCAGCTTAGTGGGCCCTATGAACACTGAAGCTTTCTTT
TRBV20-1	TRBJ2-3	-	many	CSADGTDTQYF	TGCAGTGCTGACGGCACAGATACGCAGTATTTT
TRBV7-2	TRBJ2-7	TRBD1	many	CASSLRTGGTYEQYF	TGTGCCAGCAGCTTAAGGACAGGTGGAACCTACGAGCAGTACTTC
TRBV4-1	TRBJ2-1	TRBD2	-	CASSQTTSGGRSYNEQFF	TGCGCCAGCAGCCAGACTACTAGCGGGGGCCGCTCCTACAATGAGCAGTTCTTC
TRBV20-1	TRBJ2-7	-	-	CSATRSRRLGHEHYF	TGCAGTGCTACTCGCAGCCGTCGGTTAGGACACGAGCACTACTTC
TRBV7-8	TRBJ2-3	-	many	CASSPAQDTQYF	TGTGCCAGCAGCCCTGCCCAAGATACGCAGTATTTT
TRBV20-1	TRBJ2-7	-	many	CSALRGDEQYF	TGCAGTGCTCTCAGGGGGGACGAGCAGTACTTC
TRBV6-1	TRBJ2-5	-	many	CATLSTGPGGETQYF	TGTGCCACCTTGAGCACAGGGCCCGGCGGGGAGACCCAGTACTTC
TRBV7-2	TRBJ1-5	-	many	CASSWKSGNQPQHF	TGTGCCAGCAGCTGGAAAAGCGGCAATCAGCCCCAGCATTTT